The table lists the clone carrying this TCR beta chain with a few counts. Its antigen is not known. Germline V lookup: CDR1 LNHDA, CDR2 SQIVND (reference sequence). V was cut by 2 bases and J by 5 bases, with 15 bases left in between. The CDR3 extends over 16 amino acids. These data are taken from a study of STAT5B mutations in CD4+ large granular lymphocyte leukemia. This was a survey-level run. Sequencing was performed with immunoSEQ multiplex PCR; in TCRdb, only in-frame clones are kept and a portion is missing. The top ten clones hold less than 4% of a sample with some 41,000 clones, roughly 79% of them seen once. Broader study findings: Data were not HLA-matched across samples. 8/27 top patient clones versus 2/35 control clones were TRBV06-family. About a quarter of private leukemic clonotypes occurred rarely in other patients' non-leukemic repertoires.

The receptor comes from a human donor in good health. The chain is built from TRBV19 and TRBJ1-4; D unresolved. The sequenced sample consisted of CD4+ T cells from blood buffy coats. CDR3 protein: CASSINQAGRNEKLFF. The CDR3 DNA reads as TGTGCCAGTAGTATAAACCAGGCCGGCCGGAATGAAAAACTGTTTTTT.